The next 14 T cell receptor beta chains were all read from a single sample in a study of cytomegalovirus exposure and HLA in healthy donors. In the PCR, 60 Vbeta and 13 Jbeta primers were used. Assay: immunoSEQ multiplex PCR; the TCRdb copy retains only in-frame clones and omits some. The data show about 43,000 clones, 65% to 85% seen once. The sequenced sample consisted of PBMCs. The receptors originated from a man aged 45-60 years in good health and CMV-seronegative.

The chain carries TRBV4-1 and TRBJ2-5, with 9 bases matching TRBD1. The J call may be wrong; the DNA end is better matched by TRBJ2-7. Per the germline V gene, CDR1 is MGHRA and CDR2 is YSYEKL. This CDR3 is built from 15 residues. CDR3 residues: CASSQAGTGSYEQYF. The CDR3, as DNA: TGCGCCAGCAGCCAAGCCGGGACAGGGAGTTACGAGCAGTACTTC.

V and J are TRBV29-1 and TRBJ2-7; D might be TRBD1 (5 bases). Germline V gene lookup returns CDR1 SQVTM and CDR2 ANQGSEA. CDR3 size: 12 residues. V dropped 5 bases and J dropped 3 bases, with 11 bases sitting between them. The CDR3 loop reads CSVQTDFYEQYF. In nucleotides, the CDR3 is TGCAGCGTTCAGACAGACTTCTACGAGCAGTACTTC.

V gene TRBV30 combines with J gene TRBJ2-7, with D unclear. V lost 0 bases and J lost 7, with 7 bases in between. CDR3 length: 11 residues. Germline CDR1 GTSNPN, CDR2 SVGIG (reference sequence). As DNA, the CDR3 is TGTGCCTGGAGTGTAGCCCGGGAGCAGTACTTC. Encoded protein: CAWSVAREQYF. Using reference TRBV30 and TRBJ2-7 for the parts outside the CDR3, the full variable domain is SQTIHQWPATLVQPVGSPLSLECTVEGTSNPNLYWYRQAAGRGLQLLFYSVGIGQISSEVPQNLSASRPQDRQFILSSKKLLLSDSGFYLCAWSVAREQYFGPGTRLTVT.

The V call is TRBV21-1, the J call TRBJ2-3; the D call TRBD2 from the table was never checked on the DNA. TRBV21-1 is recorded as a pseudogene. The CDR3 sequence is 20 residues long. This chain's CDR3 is CASRSPPLHLAGGVSDTQYF. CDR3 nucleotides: TGTGCCAGCAGATCCCCCCCATTACATTTAGCGGGGGGGGTTTCAGATACGCAGTATTTT.

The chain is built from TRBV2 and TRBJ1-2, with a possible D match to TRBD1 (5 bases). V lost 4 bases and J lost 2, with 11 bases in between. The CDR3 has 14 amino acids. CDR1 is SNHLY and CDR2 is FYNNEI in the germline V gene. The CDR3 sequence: CASSVAGPNYGYTF. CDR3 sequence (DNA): TGTGCCAGCAGTGTGGCAGGGCCCAACTATGGCTACACCTTC.

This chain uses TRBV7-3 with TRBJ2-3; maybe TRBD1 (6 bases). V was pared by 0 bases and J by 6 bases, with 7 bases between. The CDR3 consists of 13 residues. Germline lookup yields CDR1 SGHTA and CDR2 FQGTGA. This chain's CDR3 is CASSLTRGDTQYF. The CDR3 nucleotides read TGTGCCAGCAGCTTAACGAGGGGGGATACGCAGTATTTT.

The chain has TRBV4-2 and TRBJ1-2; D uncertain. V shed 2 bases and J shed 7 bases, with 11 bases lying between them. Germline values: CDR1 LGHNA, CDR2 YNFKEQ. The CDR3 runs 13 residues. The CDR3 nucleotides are TGTGCCAGCAGCCAAAACCTTGAGGCTGGCTACACCTTC. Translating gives CASSQNLEAGYTF.

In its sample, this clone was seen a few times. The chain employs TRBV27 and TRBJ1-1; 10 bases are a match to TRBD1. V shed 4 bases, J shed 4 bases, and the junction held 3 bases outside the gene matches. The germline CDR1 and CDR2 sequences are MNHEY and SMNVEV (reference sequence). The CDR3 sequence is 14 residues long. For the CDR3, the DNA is TGTGCCAGCAGTTCCCGGGACAGGGGCACTGAAGCTTTCTTT. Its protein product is CASSSRDRGTEAFF.

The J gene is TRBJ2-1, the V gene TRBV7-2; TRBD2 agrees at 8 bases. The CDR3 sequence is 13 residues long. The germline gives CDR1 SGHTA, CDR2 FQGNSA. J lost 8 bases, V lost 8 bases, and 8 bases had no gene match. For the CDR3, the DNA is TGTGCCAGCCTCAAAGCGGGGGTCTATGAGCAGTTCTTC. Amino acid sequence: CASLKAGVYEQFF.

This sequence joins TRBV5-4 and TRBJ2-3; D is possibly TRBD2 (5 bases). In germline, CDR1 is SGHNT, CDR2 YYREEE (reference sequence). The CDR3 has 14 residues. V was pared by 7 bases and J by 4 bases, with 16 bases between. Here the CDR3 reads CASGRGTAADTQYF. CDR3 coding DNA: TGTGCCAGCGGTCGGGGTACAGCGGCAGATACGCAGTATTTT.

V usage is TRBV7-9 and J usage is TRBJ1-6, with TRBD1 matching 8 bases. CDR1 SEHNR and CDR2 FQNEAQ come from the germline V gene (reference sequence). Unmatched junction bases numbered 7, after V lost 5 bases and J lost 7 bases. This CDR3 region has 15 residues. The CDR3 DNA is TGTGCCAGCAGCAAATTAGACAGGGGAAATTCACCCCTCCACTTT. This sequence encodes CASSKLDRGNSPLHF. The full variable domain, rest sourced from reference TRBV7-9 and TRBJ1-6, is DTGVSQNPRHKITKRGQNVTFRCDPISEHNRLYWYRQTLGQGPEFLTYFQNEAQLEKSRLLSDRFSAERPKGSFSTLEIQRTEQGDSAMYLCASSKLDRGNSPLHFGNGTRLTVT.

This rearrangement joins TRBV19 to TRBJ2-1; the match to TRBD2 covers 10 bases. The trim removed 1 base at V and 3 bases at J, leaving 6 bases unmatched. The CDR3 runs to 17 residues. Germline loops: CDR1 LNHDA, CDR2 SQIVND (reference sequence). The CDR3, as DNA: TGTGCCAGTAGTATAGGCTGGCTAGCGGGAGACTACAATGAGCAGTTCTTC. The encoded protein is CASSIGWLAGDYNEQFF.

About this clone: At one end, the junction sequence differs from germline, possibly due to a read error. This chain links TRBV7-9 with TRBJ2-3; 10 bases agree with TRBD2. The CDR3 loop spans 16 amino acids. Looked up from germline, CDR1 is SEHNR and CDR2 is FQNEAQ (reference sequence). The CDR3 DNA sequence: TGTTCCAGCAGCTTACAACCAGCGGGGGGGACAGATACGCAGTATTTT. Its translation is CSSSLQPAGGTDTQYF.

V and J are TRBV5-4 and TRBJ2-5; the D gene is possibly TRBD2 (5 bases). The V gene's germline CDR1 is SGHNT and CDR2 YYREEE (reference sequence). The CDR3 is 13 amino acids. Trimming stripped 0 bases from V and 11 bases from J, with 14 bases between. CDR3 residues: CASSLAGSSSQYF. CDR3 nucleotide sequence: TGTGCCAGCAGCTTGGCCGGTTCTAGCTCGCAGTACTTC. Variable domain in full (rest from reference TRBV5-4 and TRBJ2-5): ETGVTQSPTHLIKTRGQQVTLRCSSQSGHNTVSWYQQALGQGPQFIFQYYREEENGRGNFPPRFSGLQFPNYSSELNVNALELDDSALYLCASSLAGSSSQYFGPGTRLLVL.